The rows below give T cell receptor beta chains drawn from one sample of a study of blood T cell repertoires in COVID-19. The repertoire was sequenced with immunoSEQ multiplex PCR; TCRdb's copy has only in-frame clones and lacks some. The sample holds 200,000 or so clones, 60% to 85% seen once. Sequencing was carried out using peripheral blood. All receptors come from a man between 60 and 75 years old with active or convalescent COVID-19. CDR3s include the opening cysteine and the closing phenylalanine or tryptophan. A D gene is named only where the DNA matches it firmly. Not every row has a clone size; where given, it reads once, few, many or a size class.

V gene: TRBV11-3; J gene: TRBJ2-3; clone size: once; D gene: NA; CDR3 protein: CASSFTGTDTQYF; CDR3 DNA: TGTGCCAGCAGCTTTACAGGCACAGATACGCAGTATTTT
V gene: TRBV28; J gene: TRBJ2-3; clone size: once; D gene: NA; CDR3 protein: CASRTWTDTQYF; CDR3 DNA: TGTGCCAGCAGAACATGGACAGATACGCAGTATTTT
V gene: TRBV24-1; J gene: TRBJ2-1; clone size: NA; D gene: NA; CDR3 protein: CATSVKSFTGFSYNEQFF; CDR3 DNA: TGTGCCACCAGTGTCAAGAGCTTCACAGGGTTCTCCTACAATGAGCAGTTCTTC
V gene: TRBV19; J gene: TRBJ2-1; clone size: NA; D gene: TRBD1; CDR3 protein: CASSPGDRGGQFF; CDR3 DNA: TGTGCCAGTAGTCCCGGGGACAGGGGGGGGCAGTTCTTC
V gene: TRBV5-8; J gene: TRBJ2-1; clone size: NA; D gene: NA; CDR3 protein: CASRKLLATLSYNEQFF; CDR3 DNA: TGTGCCAGCAGAAAACTACTAGCTACCCTCTCCTACAATGAGCAGTTCTTC
V gene: TRBV28; J gene: TRBJ2-7; clone size: NA; D gene: TRBD1; CDR3 protein: CASSDPGQGPKMQYF; CDR3 DNA: TGTGCCAGCAGTGATCCGGGACAGGGGCCCAAAATGCAGTACTTC
V gene: TRBV28; J gene: TRBJ2-1; clone size: NA; D gene: TRBD1; CDR3 protein: CASNRGNEQFF; CDR3 DNA: TGTGCCAGCAACAGGGGCAATGAGCAGTTCTTC
V gene: TRBV7-9; J gene: TRBJ1-5; clone size: NA; D gene: TRBD1; CDR3 protein: CASSSYRGREQPQHF; CDR3 DNA: TGTGCCAGCAGCTCATACAGGGGGCGGGAACAGCCCCAGCATTTT
V gene: TRBV27; J gene: TRBJ2-3; clone size: NA; D gene: NA; CDR3 protein: CASSLTGSTGTQYF; CDR3 DNA: TGTGCCAGCAGTTTAACGGGTTCAACGGGTACGCAGTATTTT
V gene: TRBV4-1; J gene: TRBJ2-7; clone size: NA; D gene: NA; CDR3 protein: CASSHAVTYEQYF; CDR3 DNA: TGCGCCAGCAGCCACGCAGTAACCTACGAGCAGTACTTC
V gene: TRBV6-2/TRBV6-3; J gene: TRBJ1-6; clone size: few; D gene: NA; CDR3 protein: CASSYWTQGSPLHF; CDR3 DNA: TGTGCCAGCAGTTACTGGACCCAGGGGTCACCCCTCCACTTT